The clone carrying this TCR beta chain was counted once. The antigen remains unidentified. The study ran its PCR with 60 Vbeta and 13 Jbeta primers. Assay: immunoSEQ multiplex PCR; the TCRdb copy retains only in-frame clones and omits some. The repertoire has around 85,000 clones, roughly 75% of them found once; the top ten carry 1.1%. This sample stems from a study of cytomegalovirus exposure and HLA in healthy donors. Background on the study: Of the donors genotyped, 398 in all, 65% to 90% fell in the Caucasian-associated ancestry cluster.

Study results and caveats: The classifier, whose performance was assessed in both the original and validation cohorts, reportedly diagnosed cytomegalovirus status with high specificity and sensitivity. Analysis was performed later, and it showed HLA-associated TCR beta chains to be more clonally expanded than equally common others. TCR beta V- and J-gene trimming, according to a later analysis, was linked to a missense DCLRE1C variant.

Sequencing input: PBMCs. The clonotype originates from a male donor in good health and CMV-seronegative.

The CDR3: CASSLSGHSRETQYF. For the CDR3, the DNA is TGTGCCAGCAGTTTATCGGGACATTCTCGGGAGACCCAGTACTTC. The V gene is TRBV27, the J gene TRBJ2-5; D is possibly TRBD1 (6 bases). CDR3 size: 15 residues. V was trimmed by 0 bases and J by 5 bases, leaving 13 bases between them. Germline V gene sequence: CDR1 MNHEY, CDR2 SMNVEV (reference sequence).